This record concerns one T cell receptor beta chain sequence. The antigen is not known. The data are from a study of cytomegalovirus exposure and HLA in healthy donors. Study details: There were some 410 genotyped donors. Of these, roughly 84% fell in the genetic ancestry cluster associated with self-reported Caucasian donors. The study's findings and limits: Later analysis identified several of the most significant clusters that appeared linked to common viral pathogens. For most subjects, TCR beta sequences were reported to predict HLA-A and HLA-B alleles with accuracy.

This CDR3 has 15 residues. The V gene lost 6 bases and the J gene lost 0 bases, with 12 bases spanning the gap. Germline V CDR1 and CDR2: SQVTM, ANQGSEA. The PCR contained 60 Vbeta and 13 Jbeta primers. Profiled with immunoSEQ multiplex PCR; TCRdb holds only in-frame clones, not every one. The data show approximately 73,000 clones, over 70% seen once. The chain employs TRBV29-1 and TRBJ2-6; D is unclear. This receptor was identified in an older man in good health and CMV-seronegative. Material for sequencing was PBMCs. This CDR3 reads CSVMNRFSGANVLTF. CDR3 sequence (DNA): TGCAGCGTCATGAATCGGTTCTCTGGGGCCAACGTCCTGACTTTC.